This entry concerns a single TCR beta chain. What it recognizes is unknown. The germline V gene has CDR1 MGHRA and CDR2 YSYEKL. There are 15 residues in the CDR3. V lost 1 base, J lost 1 base, and 10 bases lay in between. These data originate in a study of shared clonotypes between healthy human individuals. Overall study findings and caveats: Estimated richness was generally greater in naive than memory subsets. With few donors, the genetic and exposure-history diversity represented was limited.

Across several immunoSEQ plates, the genomic DNA of each subset was split evenly. Using approximately 200 ng DNA, roughly 33,000 T cell genomes, the sorted-subset replicate PCRs were run. The protocol was immunoSEQ multiplex PCR, while the TCRdb copy is restricted to in-frame clones and leaves out a portion. The sample gives some 1,100,000 clones, around 82% of which show up once; more than 0.5% is in the top ten. Source material: memory CD4+ T cells from PBMCs. Indicated subset: CD45RA-negative fraction. This clonotype was obtained from a man younger than 35 in good health. Some clones in this sample may be carry-over from other donors' samples. This chain uses TRBV4-1 with TRBJ2-5, with D possibly being TRBD1 or TRBD2 (5 bases each). In nucleotides, the CDR3 is TGCGCCAGCAGCCAAGTCCACGGGGCCCAAGAGACCCAGTACTTC. Protein product: CASSQVHGAQETQYF.